The 9 T cell receptor beta chains listed next were all sequenced from one sample in a study of T-cell memory formation after mild COVID-19. TCRdb re-called the 5' RACE reads with MiXCR, one entry per CDR3 protein. The table lists a few hundred thousand distinct CDR3 sequences, about 16% of them singletons. The material sequenced was PBMCs or a T cell subset sorted from them (not recorded which). These TCRs come from a man in his late teens or twenties who had mild COVID-19 (a few samples of this study predate the infection). Cell type and time point are not known.

CDR3 bases: TGTGCCTGGAAATTGCAGGGGAACACTGAAGCTTTCTTT. This encodes CAWKLQGNTEAFF. The chain joins TRBV30 to TRBJ1-1, with D tentatively TRBD1 (5 bases). The length of the CDR3 is 13 residues. Germline V CDR1 and CDR2: GTSNPN, SVGIG (reference sequence). V lost 4 bases to trimming and J lost 1 base, with 10 bases between them.

The chain recombines TRBV4-3 with TRBJ2-5; D unclear. Trimming removed 1 base from V and 5 bases from J, with 11 bases in between. The germline V gene has CDR1 LGHNA and CDR2 YSLEER. This CDR3 spans 14 amino acids. The CDR3 sequence: CASSQGGARETQYF. In nucleotides, the CDR3 is TGCGCCAGCAGCCAAGGTGGAGCTCGCGAGACCCAGTACTTC.

This clonotype was seen at least ten times. This rearrangement joins TRBV25-1 to TRBJ1-4, with TRBD1 matching over 9 bases. Germline V gene data show CDR1 as MGHDK and CDR2 as SYGVNS. J was trimmed by 6 bases and V by 6 bases; bases with no gene match: 11. This CDR3 spans 16 amino acids. This CDR3 reads CASSDKTGGGDEKLFF. The CDR3, as DNA: TGTGCCAGCAGCGACAAAACAGGGGGCGGAGATGAAAAACTGTTTTTT.

This clonotype was recorded a few times. This chain uses TRBV5-6 with TRBJ1-1, with unresolved D. CDR3 length: 14 amino acids. Germline CDR1 is SGHDT and CDR2 is YYEEEE. V was clipped by 4 bases and J by 2 bases, with 12 bases between them. The CDR3 sequence is CASSPVPGNTEAFF. The CDR3 region has the DNA TGTGCCAGCAGCCCTGTCCCGGGTAACACTGAAGCTTTCTTT.

This clonotype was counted a few times. This chain links TRBV6-5 with TRBJ1-6; D unclear. Germline loops: CDR1 MNHEY, CDR2 SVGAGI. The CDR3 is 16 residues long. Trimming pared 0 bases from V and 1 base from J, leaving 7 bases between. The CDR3 sequence is CASSYSAGSYNSPLHF. DNA of the CDR3: TGTGCCAGCAGTTACTCGGCCGGGTCCTATAATTCACCCCTCCACTTT.

The chain combines TRBV7-3 with TRBJ1-6; D not resolved. Germline CDR1 is SGHTA and CDR2 is FQGTGA. The V end was cut by 1 base, the J end by 8 bases, with 12 bases between. There are 15 residues in the CDR3. CDR3 DNA sequence: TGTGCCAGCAGCTTAAGGGTCAGTGCGGATTCACCCCTCCACTTT. Its protein product is CASSLRVSADSPLHF.

The chain combines TRBV5-1 with TRBJ2-2; 8 bases fit TRBD1. The CDR3 covers 16 residues. Germline loops: CDR1 SGHRS, CDR2 YFSETQ. With V trimmed by 4 bases and J by 7 bases, 12 bases remained unmatched. In DNA, the CDR3 is TGCGCCAGCAGCGCACTCGGACAGGGCCCAAACGGGGAGCTGTTTTTT. Translation: CASSALGQGPNGELFF.

The CDR3 spells CSGGRNEQFF. The CDR3 nucleotides read TGCAGCGGCGGTCGGAATGAGCAGTTCTTC. J is TRBJ2-1 and V is TRBV29-1; D gene uncertain. The germline CDR1 and CDR2 sequences are SQVTM and ANQGSEA. There are 10 residues in the CDR3. Trimming pared 7 bases from V and 7 bases from J, leaving 8 bases between.

The genes are TRBV5-1 and TRBJ2-5, with a tentative D call TRBD2 (6 bases). V was trimmed by 2 bases and J by 3 bases, leaving 11 bases between them. Germline V gene sequence: CDR1 SGHRS, CDR2 YFSETQ. There are 14 residues in the CDR3. The chain's CDR3 is CASSFGSGEETQYF. In nucleotides, the CDR3 is TGCGCCAGCAGCTTCGGTAGCGGAGAAGAGACCCAGTACTTC.